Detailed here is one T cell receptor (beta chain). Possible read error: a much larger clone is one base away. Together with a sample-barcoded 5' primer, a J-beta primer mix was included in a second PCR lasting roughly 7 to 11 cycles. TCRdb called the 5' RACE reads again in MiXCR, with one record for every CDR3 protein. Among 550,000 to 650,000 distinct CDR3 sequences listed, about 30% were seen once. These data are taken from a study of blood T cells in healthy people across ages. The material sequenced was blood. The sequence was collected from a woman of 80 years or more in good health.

CDR3 amino acids: CASSLTRGGPDTQYF. The CDR3 DNA follows: TGTGCCAGCAGTTTGACTAGAGGGGGCCCAGATACGCAGTATTTT. The chain uses TRBV12-3 or TRBV12-4 and TRBJ2-3; TRBD1 is a possible D gene (7 bases). This CDR3 spans 15 amino acids. Trimming took off 3 bases at V and 4 bases at J, with 14 bases between the two ends.